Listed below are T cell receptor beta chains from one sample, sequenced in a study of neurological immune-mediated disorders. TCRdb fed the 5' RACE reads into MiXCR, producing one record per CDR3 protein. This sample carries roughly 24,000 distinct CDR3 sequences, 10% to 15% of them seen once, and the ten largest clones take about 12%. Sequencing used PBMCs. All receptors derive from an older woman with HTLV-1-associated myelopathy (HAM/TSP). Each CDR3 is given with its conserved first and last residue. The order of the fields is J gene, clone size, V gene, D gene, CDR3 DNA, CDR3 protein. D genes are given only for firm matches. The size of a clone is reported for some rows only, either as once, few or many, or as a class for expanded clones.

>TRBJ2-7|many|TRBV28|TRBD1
TGTGCCAGCAGACGTACCGGGACAGGGGGCTACGAGCAGTACTTC
CASRRTGTGGYEQYF
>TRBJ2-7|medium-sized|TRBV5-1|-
TGCGCCAGCACCGGAGGTAGGGTCCTTTTCGACGAGCAGTACTTC
CASTGGRVLFDEQYF
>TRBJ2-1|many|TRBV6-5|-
TGTGCCAGCAGTCAAAACAGGCGAAGCTCCTACAATGAGCAGTTCTTC
CASSQNRRSSYNEQFF
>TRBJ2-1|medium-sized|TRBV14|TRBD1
TGTGCCAGCAGCCTCCGCCGAGGGGACAGCTCCTACAATGAGCAGTTCTTC
CASSLRRGDSSYNEQFF
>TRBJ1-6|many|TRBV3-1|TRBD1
TGTGCCAGCAGCCCCCGGGACAGGGGTAATTCACCCCTCCACTTT
CASSPRDRGNSPLHF
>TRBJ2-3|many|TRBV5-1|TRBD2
TGCGCCAGCAGCTGGACTAGCGGGAGCACAGATACGCAGTATTTT
CASSWTSGSTDTQYF
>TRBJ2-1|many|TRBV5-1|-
TGCGCCAGCAGCCCTATAGGGAGCTCCTACAATGAGCAGTTCTTC
CASSPIGSSYNEQFF
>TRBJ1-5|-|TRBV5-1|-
TGCGCCAGCAGCCCCGGGACCTTCAATCAGCCCCAGCATTTT
CASSPGTFNQPQHF
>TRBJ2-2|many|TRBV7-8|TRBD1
TGTGCCAGCAGCTGGGGACAGTTGAACACCGGGGAGCTGTTTTTT
CASSWGQLNTGELFF
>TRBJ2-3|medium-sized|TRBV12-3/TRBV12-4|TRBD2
TGTGCCAGCAGTTTAGAATGGCGGGGGGGTGATACGCAGTATTTT
CASSLEWRGGDTQYF
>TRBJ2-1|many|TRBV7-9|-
TGTGCCAGCAGCTCAGTTACTGATAATGAGCAGTTCTTC
CASSSVTDNEQFF
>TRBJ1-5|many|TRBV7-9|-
TGTGCCAGCAGTGGCGGGCTGGATCAGCCCCAGCATTTT
CASSGGLDQPQHF
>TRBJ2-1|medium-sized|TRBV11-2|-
TGTGCCAGCAGTAGGGGCTGGGGCTCCTACAATGAGCAGTTCTTC
CASSRGWGSYNEQFF
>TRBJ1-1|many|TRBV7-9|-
TGTGCCAGCAGCTTAGACAGGGTAGGCGAAGCTTTCTTT
CASSLDRVGEAFF
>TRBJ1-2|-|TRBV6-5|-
TGTGCCAGCAGTTACGGGGGGTCCCATGGCTACACCTTC
CASSYGGSHGYTF
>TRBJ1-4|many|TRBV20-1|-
TGCAGTGCTAGAGAACAGGGACGTACTGAAAAACTGTTTTTT
CSAREQGRTEKLFF
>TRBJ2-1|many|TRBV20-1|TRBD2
TGCAGTGTGGAGGTAGCGGGTCCCTACAATGAGCAGTTCTTC
CSVEVAGPYNEQFF